The TCR beta chain described here comes from a study of identical twins. The CDR3 is 16 amino acids. V shed 6 bases and J shed 4 bases, with 18 bases lying between them. Germline values: CDR1 MDHEN, CDR2 SYDVKM. The cDNA had a unique molecular identifier and a template-switch universal primer site. Each CDR3 protein gets one entry after TCRdb re-called the 5' RACE reads with MiXCR. The repertoire includes hundreds of thousands of distinct CDR3 sequences, 9% to 15% of them detected once, and just over 7% sits in the top ten. Separately, the same data were catalogued under a study of yellow fever vaccine responses in identical twins.

Sequencing was carried out using CD8+ T cells sorted from blood. This TCR was recovered from a woman aged 18-30 years in good health. The chain is built from TRBV28 and TRBJ2-2; a possible D gene is TRBD2 (5 bases). CDR3 sequence reads: CASSPYLGVGTGELFF. In DNA form, the CDR3 reads TGTGCCAGCAGCCCCTACCTCGGGGTAGGCACCGGGGAGCTGTTTTTT.